The 11 T cell receptor beta chains below come from one sample, sequenced in a study of graft-versus-host responses after intestinal transplantation. Data came from immunoSEQ multiplex PCR; TCRdb stores just in-frame clones and leaves some out. The data hold 15,000 or so clones, with about 33% observed a single time. Material: alloreactive CD4+ T cells from a mixed lymphocyte reaction culture, obtained before intestinal transplant. Subset denoted: CFSE-low proliferating T cells sorted from roughly 6-day pre-transplant mixed lymphocyte reaction (GvH or HvG direction). These TCRs come from a human patient who received an intestinal transplant.

The chain is built from TRBV5-1 and TRBJ1-1, with D perhaps matching TRBD1 (5 bases). Germline V gene data show CDR1 as SGHRS and CDR2 as YFSETQ. Trimming shortened V by 4 bases and J by 5 bases, and 9 bases separated the two germline ends. This CDR3 is 12 amino acids long. CDR3 sequence: CASSTRGTEAFF. The CDR3 DNA is TGCGCCAGCAGCACGCGGGGGACTGAAGCTTTCTTT.

The chain links TRBV5-4 to TRBJ2-7, with TRBD2 matching 9 bases. The CDR3 sequence is 14 residues long. The V gene's germline CDR1 is SGHNT and CDR2 YYREEE (reference sequence). After removal of 4 bases from V and 2 bases from J, the junction contained 4 bases not matched to a gene. CDR3: CASSPAGGAYEQYF. In DNA form, the CDR3 reads TGTGCCAGCAGCCCAGCGGGGGGCGCCTACGAGCAGTACTTC.

V is TRBV7-9 and J is TRBJ1-1; D perhaps matches TRBD1 (6 bases). With 5 bases removed from V and 10 bases from J, the gap between germline ends came to 14 bases. Germline V gene lookup returns CDR1 SEHNR and CDR2 FQNEAQ (reference sequence). The CDR3 has 12 amino acids. In nucleotides, the CDR3 is TGTGCCAGCAGCCTCTCACAGGGAAGAGCTTTCTTT. It is translated as CASSLSQGRAFF.

The sample holds a few counts of this clone. The genes are TRBV7-6 and TRBJ2-7, with 7 bases that match TRBD1. J lost 2 bases, V lost 3 bases, and 4 bases had no gene match. The CDR3 covers 14 residues. The germline gives CDR1 SGHVS, CDR2 FNYEAQ. CDR3 DNA sequence: TGTGCCAGCAGCTTGAACAGGGGTACCTACGAGCAGTACTTC. Protein product: CASSLNRGTYEQYF.

The V gene is TRBV9, the J gene TRBJ2-5, with TRBD1 matching 7 bases. This CDR3 has 15 amino acids. The trim removed 0 bases at V and 9 bases at J, leaving 11 bases unmatched. In germline, CDR1 is SGDLS, CDR2 YYNGEE. The CDR3 reads CASSVAGSGQGAQYF. For the CDR3, the DNA is TGTGCCAGCAGCGTAGCTGGGAGTGGCCAGGGGGCCCAGTACTTC.

The rearrangement joins TRBV6-5 to TRBJ2-7; D assignment may be TRBD1 or TRBD2 (5 bases each). Germline lookup yields CDR1 MNHEY and CDR2 SVGAGI. V gave up 7 bases and J gave up 11 bases, with 24 bases separating them. The CDR3 consists of 14 residues. The CDR3 bases are TGTGCCAGCACCCGCCTACTGTTCGGGGCCACAGAGTACTTC. Residues: CASTRLLFGATEYF.

V usage is TRBV5-5 and J usage is TRBJ2-1; D gene ambiguous. V was cut by 2 bases and J by 7 bases, with 10 bases left in between. Germline V lookup: CDR1 SGHKS, CDR2 YYEKEE (reference sequence). The CDR3 covers 13 residues. CDR3 bases: TGTGCCAGCAGCTTTGCCTCAAGAAATGAGCAGTTCTTC. This encodes CASSFASRNEQFF.

This clone appeared a few times. The rearrangement links TRBV6-1 to TRBJ1-1, with TRBD1 as a possible D gene (5 bases). The CDR3 spans 13 residues. The germline CDR1 and CDR2 sequences are MNHNS and SASEGT. Between the trimmed V and J ends, which lost 7 bases and 0 bases, there was a span of 9 bases. The CDR3 spells CASNRGMNTEAFF. The CDR3 DNA sequence: TGTGCCAGCAACCGGGGGATGAACACTGAAGCTTTCTTT.

This clone is classed as medium-sized. V is TRBV4-1 and J is TRBJ1-1, with D perhaps matching TRBD1 (5 bases). Trimming shortened V by 7 bases and J by 2 bases, and 14 bases separated the two germline ends. Germline V lookup: CDR1 MGHRA, CDR2 YSYEKL. This CDR3 region has 14 residues. CDR3 sequence reads: CASKLRRDNTEAFF. In nucleotides, the CDR3 is TGCGCCAGCAAGTTACGCAGGGACAACACTGAAGCTTTCTTT.

The sample holds a few counts of this clone. The chain uses TRBV5-5 and TRBJ2-7; TRBD1 might be the D (6 bases). Looked up from germline, CDR1 is SGHKS and CDR2 is YYEKEE (reference sequence). Trimming cost V 4 bases and J 8 bases, with 13 bases left between them. The CDR3 is 12 amino acids. The chain's CDR3 is CASSEGTTQQYF. The DNA for the CDR3 is TGTGCCAGCAGCGAAGGGACAACCCAGCAGTACTTC.

This clone was observed a few times. The rearrangement uses TRBV27 and TRBJ2-1; D is unclear. V was cut by 5 bases and J by 6 bases, with 11 bases left in between. The CDR3 extends over 13 amino acids. Germline V gene data show CDR1 as MNHEY and CDR2 as SMNVEV (reference sequence). As DNA, the CDR3 is TGTGCCAGCAGTAAGATTGACACCAATGAGCAGTTCTTC. Residues: CASSKIDTNEQFF.